This is a list of T cell receptor beta chains from one sample in a study of blood T cell repertoires in COVID-19. Libraries were prepared by immunoSEQ multiplex PCR; TCRdb keeps only in-frame clonotypes and omits some of them. The sample records around 120,000 clones, approximately 80% being singletons. Material: peripheral blood. These receptors came from a man between 65 and 85 years old with acute or convalescent COVID-19. The conserved cysteine and the conserved F or W are not part of the CDR3 here.

j_call v_call cdr3_aa
TRBJ2-3 TRBV6-6 ASSYSGARTDTQY
TRBJ2-1 TRBV5-1 ASSLTGSSYNEQF
TRBJ1-5 TRBV21-1 ASSITGGRGLYSNQPQH
TRBJ2-2 TRBV9 ASSGRRQGAPTGELF
TRBJ1-6 TRBV5-5 ASSRRDKASSYNSPLH
TRBJ2-7 TRBV7-2 ASSSLDSPYEQY
TRBJ2-3 TRBV28 ASSSGQGTYEEY
TRBJ1-2 TRBV30 AWSVRGANGYT
TRBJ1-1 TRBV11-3 ASSPRTGGTNTEAF
TRBJ2-3 TRBV4-2 ASSHANRDSTTDTQY
TRBJ2-2 TRBV28 ASSSLDWGIWNTGELF
TRBJ2-7 TRBV2 ASSAPRTHWAYEQY
TRBJ1-1 TRBV30 AWSVGGENTEAF
TRBJ2-1 TRBV7-8 ASSEIGRGSYNEQF
TRBJ2-4 TRBV29-1 SAAGRSLAKNIQY
TRBJ1-1 TRBV19 ASRRQGGTEAF
TRBJ1-1 TRBV12-3/TRBV12-4 ASEQGAGTEAF
TRBJ2-1 TRBV15 ATSRVRDTYNEQF
TRBJ2-1 TRBV30 ASATPGEQF
TRBJ2-6 TRBV18 ASSDTGTGGSGANVLT
TRBJ2-7 TRBV3-1/TRBV3-2 ASSQEIPGREQY
TRBJ2-5 TRBV25-1 ASSATSGGQETQY
TRBJ1-1 TRBV11-2 ASSSSSGWGDPEAF
TRBJ2-7 TRBV5-1 ASSFDRRGVTRSSYEQY
TRBJ1-2 TRBV21-1 ARGLTNYGYT
TRBJ1-6 TRBV18 ASSSTDNYSPLH
TRBJ1-3 TRBV3-1/TRBV3-2 ASSQGGEGNTIY
TRBJ1-1 TRBV6-5 ASSRLPGNTEAF